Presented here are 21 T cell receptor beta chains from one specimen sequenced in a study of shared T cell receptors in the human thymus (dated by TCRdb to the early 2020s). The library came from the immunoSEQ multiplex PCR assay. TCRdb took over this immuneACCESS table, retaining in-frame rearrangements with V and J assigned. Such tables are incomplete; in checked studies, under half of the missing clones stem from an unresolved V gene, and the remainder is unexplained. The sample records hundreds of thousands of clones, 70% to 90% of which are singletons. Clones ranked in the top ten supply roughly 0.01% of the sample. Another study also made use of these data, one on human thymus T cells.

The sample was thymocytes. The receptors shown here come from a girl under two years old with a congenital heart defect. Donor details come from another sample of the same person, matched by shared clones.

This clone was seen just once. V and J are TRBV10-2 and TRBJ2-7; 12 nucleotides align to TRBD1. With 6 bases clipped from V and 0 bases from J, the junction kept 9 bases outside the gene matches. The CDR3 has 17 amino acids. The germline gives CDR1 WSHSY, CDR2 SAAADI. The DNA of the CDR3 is TGCGCCAGCAGCCCTCAGGGGGACAGGGGGCTCTCCTACGAGCAGTACTTC. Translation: CASSPQGDRGLSYEQYF.

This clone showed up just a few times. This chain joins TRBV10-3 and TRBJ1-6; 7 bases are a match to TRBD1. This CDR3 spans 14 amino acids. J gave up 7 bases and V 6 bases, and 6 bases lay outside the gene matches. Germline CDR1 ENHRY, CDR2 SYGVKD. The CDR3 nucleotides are TGTGCCATCAGCCCGGGACAGCCAAATTCACCCCTCCACTTT. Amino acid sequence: CAISPGQPNSPLHF.

The CDR3 DNA reads TGCGCCAGCAGCCACCCATTAGCGGGGGGCCGTCCTTTTACCGGGGAGCTGTTTTTT. Protein: CASSHPLAGGRPFTGELFF. V and J are TRBV4-1 and TRBJ2-2; 10 bases are shared with TRBD2. Trimming at V came to 3 bases and at J to 5 bases, leaving 15 bases not matched to a gene. The CDR3 is made up of 19 amino acids. Germline assignment: CDR1 MGHRA and CDR2 YSYEKL.

CDR3 amino acids: CASSRPDSTYEQYF. The CDR3 DNA reads as TGTGCCAGCAGTCGACCTGACAGTACCTACGAGCAGTACTTC. The chain joins TRBV28 to TRBJ2-7; weak D call: TRBD1 (5 bases). From germline, CDR1 is MDHEN and CDR2 SYDVKM. The CDR3 is 14 residues long. The V end lost 5 bases, the J end lost 2 bases, and 13 bases lay between the germline ends.

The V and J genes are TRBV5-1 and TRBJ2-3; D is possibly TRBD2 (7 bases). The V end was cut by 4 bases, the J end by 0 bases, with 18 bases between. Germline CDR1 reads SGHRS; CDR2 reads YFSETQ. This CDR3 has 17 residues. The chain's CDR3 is CASSPWPGGLSTDTQYF. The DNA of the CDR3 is TGCGCCAGCAGCCCCTGGCCGGGGGGCCTTAGCACAGATACGCAGTATTTT.

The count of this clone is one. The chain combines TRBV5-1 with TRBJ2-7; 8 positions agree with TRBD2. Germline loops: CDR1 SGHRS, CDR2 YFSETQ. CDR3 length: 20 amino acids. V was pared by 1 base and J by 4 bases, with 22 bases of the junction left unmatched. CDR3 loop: CASSLIGSPQRGLPGYEQYF. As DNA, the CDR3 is TGCGCCAGCAGCTTGATCGGTTCACCTCAGCGGGGGTTGCCCGGGTACGAGCAGTACTTC.

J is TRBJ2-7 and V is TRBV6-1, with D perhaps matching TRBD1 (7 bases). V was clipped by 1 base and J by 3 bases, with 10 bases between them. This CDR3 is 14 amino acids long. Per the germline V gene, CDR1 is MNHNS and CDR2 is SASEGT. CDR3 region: CASSEDQGGYEQYF. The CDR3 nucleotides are TGTGCCAGCAGTGAAGACCAGGGGGGCTACGAGCAGTACTTC.

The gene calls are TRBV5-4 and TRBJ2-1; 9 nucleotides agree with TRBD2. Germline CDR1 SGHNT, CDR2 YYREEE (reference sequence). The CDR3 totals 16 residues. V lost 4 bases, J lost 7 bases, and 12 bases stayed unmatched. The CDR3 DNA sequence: TGTGCCAGCAGCGCTAAGACGCGGCGGGGGGGGAATGAGCAGTTCTTC. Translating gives CASSAKTRRGGNEQFF.

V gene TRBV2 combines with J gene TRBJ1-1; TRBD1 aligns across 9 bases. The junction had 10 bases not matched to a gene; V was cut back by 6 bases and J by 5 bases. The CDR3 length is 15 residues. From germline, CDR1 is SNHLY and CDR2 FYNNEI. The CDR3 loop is CASRKQGAARTEAFF. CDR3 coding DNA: TGTGCCAGCAGGAAACAGGGGGCCGCGAGGACTGAAGCTTTCTTT.

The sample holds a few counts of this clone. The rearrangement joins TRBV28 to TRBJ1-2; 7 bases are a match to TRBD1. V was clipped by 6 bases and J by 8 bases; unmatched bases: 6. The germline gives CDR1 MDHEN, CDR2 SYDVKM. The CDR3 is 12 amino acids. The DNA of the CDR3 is TGTGCCAGCAGGCCCACAGGGGAAGGCTACACCTTC. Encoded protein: CASRPTGEGYTF.

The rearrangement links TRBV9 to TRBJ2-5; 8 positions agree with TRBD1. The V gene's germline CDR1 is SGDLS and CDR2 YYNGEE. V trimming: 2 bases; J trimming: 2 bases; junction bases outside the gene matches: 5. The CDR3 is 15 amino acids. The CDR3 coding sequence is TGTGCCAGCAGCGTTCGGACAGGGCTACAAGAGACCCAGTACTTC. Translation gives CASSVRTGLQETQYF.

The DNA for the CDR3 is TGCAGCGTTTGTCAAAGCGACTATGGCTACACCTTC. Protein: CSVCQSDYGYTF. The chain recombines TRBV29-1 with TRBJ1-2; D is uncertain. Germline assignment: CDR1 SQVTM and CDR2 ANQGSEA. Trimming cost V 5 bases and J 3 bases, with 10 bases left between them. The CDR3 contains 12 residues.

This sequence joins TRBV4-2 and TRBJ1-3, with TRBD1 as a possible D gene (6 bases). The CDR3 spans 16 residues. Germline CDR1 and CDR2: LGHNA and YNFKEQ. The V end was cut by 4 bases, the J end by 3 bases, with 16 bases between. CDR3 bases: TGTGCCAGCAGCCTGCGAGAGGGGGAAGGTGGAAACACCATATATTTT. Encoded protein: CASSLREGEGGNTIYF.

The CDR3 sequence is CSDLNRDRGEYGYTF. DNA of the CDR3: TGCAGCGACCTGAACCGGGACAGGGGTGAATATGGCTACACCTTC. The rearrangement joins TRBV29-1 to TRBJ1-2, with TRBD1 matching over 10 bases. CDR1 is SQVTM, CDR2 ANQGSEA, per germline. V shed 7 bases and J 5 bases; nucleotides not matched to a gene: 13. The CDR3 is 15 residues long.

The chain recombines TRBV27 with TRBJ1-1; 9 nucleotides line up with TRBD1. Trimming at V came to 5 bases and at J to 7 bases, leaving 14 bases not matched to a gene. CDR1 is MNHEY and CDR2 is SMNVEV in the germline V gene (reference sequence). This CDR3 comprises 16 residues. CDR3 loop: CASSPPDGQGLGEAFF. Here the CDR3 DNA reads TGTGCCAGCAGTCCACCCGACGGACAGGGGTTGGGTGAAGCTTTCTTT.

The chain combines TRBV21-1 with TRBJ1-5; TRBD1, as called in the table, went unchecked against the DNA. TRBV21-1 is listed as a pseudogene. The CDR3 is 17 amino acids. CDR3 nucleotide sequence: TGTGCCAGCAGCAAAAGGGCCGCTGGGGGCTTGGATCAGCCCCAGCATTTT. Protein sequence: CASSKRAAGGLDQPQHF.

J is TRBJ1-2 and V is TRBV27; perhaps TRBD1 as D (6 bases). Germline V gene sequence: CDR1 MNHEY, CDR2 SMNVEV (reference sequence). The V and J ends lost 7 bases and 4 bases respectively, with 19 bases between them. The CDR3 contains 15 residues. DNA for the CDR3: TGTGCCAGCATTTCTGAATCGGACAGAACCTATGGCTACACCTTC. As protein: CASISESDRTYGYTF.

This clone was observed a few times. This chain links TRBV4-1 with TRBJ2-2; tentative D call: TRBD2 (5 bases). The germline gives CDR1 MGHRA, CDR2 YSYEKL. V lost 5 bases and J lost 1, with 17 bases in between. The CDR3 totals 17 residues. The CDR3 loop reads CASSDRPGNENTGELFF. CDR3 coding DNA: TGCGCCAGCAGCGACCGACCGGGGAATGAGAACACCGGGGAGCTGTTTTTT.

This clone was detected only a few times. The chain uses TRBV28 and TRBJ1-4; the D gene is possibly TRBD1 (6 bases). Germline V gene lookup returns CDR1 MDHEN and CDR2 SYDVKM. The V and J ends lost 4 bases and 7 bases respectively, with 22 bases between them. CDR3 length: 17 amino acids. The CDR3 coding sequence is TGTGCCAGCAGTTCCCCCCCTCAGGGGAGGGGCGGTGAAAAACTGTTTTTT. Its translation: CASSSPPQGRGGEKLFF.

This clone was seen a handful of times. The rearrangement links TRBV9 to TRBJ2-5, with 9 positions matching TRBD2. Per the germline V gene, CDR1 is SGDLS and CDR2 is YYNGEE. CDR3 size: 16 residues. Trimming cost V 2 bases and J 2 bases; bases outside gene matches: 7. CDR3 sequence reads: CASSVTPAGGQETQYF. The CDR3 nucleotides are TGTGCCAGCAGCGTCACCCCCGCGGGGGGGCAAGAGACCCAGTACTTC.

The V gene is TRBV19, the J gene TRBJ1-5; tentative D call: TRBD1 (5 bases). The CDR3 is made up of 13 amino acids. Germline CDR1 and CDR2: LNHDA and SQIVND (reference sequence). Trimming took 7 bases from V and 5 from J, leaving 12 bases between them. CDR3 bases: TGTGCCAGTAAATCTGACAGAGATCAGCCCCAGCATTTT. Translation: CASKSDRDQPQHF.